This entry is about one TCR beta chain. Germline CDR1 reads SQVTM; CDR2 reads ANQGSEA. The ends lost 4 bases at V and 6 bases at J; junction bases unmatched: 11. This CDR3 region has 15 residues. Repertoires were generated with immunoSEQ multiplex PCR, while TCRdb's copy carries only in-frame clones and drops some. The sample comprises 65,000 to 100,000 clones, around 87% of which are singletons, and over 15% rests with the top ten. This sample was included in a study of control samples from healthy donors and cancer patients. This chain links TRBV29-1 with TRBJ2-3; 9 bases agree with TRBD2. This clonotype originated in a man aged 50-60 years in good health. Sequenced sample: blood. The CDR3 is CSVGPTSGVGDTQYF. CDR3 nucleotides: TGCAGCGTTGGACCGACTAGCGGAGTTGGGGATACGCAGTATTTT.